What follows is one T cell receptor beta chain and its context. This sample is drawn from a study of blood T cell repertoires in COVID-19. Using immunoSEQ multiplex PCR, the repertoire was profiled, and TCRdb retains in-frame clones only, with some absent. Here the sample spans about 140,000 clones, about 86% being singletons. Germline loops: CDR1 GTSNPN, CDR2 SVGIG (reference sequence). CDR3 length: 17 residues. V shed 3 bases, J shed 3 bases, and the junction held 12 bases outside the gene matches. The TCR sequence derives from a woman in her sixties or seventies with active or convalescent COVID-19. Sequencing was carried out using peripheral blood. The V call is TRBV30, the J call TRBJ1-1; 11 bases line up with TRBD1. CDR3 coding DNA: TGTGCCTGGAGGGGGACAGGGGGTATAGTTTCGGACACTGAAGCTTTCTTT. Residues: CAWRGTGGIVSDTEAFF.